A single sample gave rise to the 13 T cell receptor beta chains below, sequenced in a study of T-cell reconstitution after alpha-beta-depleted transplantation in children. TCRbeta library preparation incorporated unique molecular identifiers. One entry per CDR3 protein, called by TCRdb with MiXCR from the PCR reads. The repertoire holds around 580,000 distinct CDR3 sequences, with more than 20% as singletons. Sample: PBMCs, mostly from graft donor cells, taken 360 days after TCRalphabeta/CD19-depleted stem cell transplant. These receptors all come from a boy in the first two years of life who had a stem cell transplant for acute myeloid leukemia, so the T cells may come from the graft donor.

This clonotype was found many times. CDR3 sequence: CATQARIAGRQETQYF. CDR3 DNA: TGTGCCACCCAGGCAAGGATAGCGGGGAGACAAGAGACCCAGTACTTC. The chain combines TRBV15 with TRBJ2-5; 8 nucleotides agree with TRBD2. The ends lost 8 bases at V and 2 bases at J; junction bases unmatched: 13. The CDR3 sequence is 16 residues long. CDR1 is LNHNV and CDR2 is YYDKDF in the germline V gene (reference sequence). Full variable domain (rest looked up from reference TRBV15 and TRBJ2-5): DAMVIQNPRYQVTQFGKPVTLSCSQTLNHNVMYWYQQKSSQAPKLLFHYYDKDFNNEADTPDNFQSRRPNTSFCFLDIRSPGLGDTAMYLCATQARIAGRQETQYFGPGTRLLVL.

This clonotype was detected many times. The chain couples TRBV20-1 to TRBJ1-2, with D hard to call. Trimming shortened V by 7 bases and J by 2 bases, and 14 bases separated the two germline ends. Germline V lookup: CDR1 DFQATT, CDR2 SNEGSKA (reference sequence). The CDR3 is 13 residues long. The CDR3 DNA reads TGCAGTGTTAAGGGATTGGACAACTATGGCTACACCTTC. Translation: CSVKGLDNYGYTF.

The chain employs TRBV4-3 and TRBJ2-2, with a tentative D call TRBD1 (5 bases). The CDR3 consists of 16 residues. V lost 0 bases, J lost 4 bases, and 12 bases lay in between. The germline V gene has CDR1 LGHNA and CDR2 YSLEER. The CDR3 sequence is CASSQEGVRVTGELFF. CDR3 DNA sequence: TGCGCCAGCAGCCAAGAGGGCGTCAGGGTCACCGGGGAGCTGTTTTTT.

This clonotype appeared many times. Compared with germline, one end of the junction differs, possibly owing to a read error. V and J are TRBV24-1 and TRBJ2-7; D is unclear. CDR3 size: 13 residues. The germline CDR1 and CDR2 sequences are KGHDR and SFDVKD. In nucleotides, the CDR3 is TGTGCCACCAGTGATTCGGATTCCTACGAGCAGCACTTC. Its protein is CATSDSDSYEQHF.

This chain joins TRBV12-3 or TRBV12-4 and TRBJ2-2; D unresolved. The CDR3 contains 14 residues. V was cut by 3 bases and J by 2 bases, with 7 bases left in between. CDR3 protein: CASSFQENTGELFF. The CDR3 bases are TGTGCCAGCAGTTTTCAGGAAAACACCGGGGAGCTGTTTTTT.

CDR3 sequence: CASSLVPGHTYEQYF. CDR3 sequence (DNA): TGTGCCAGCAGCTTAGTGCCGGGGCATACCTACGAGCAGTACTTC. V and J are TRBV7-9 and TRBJ2-7; D is possibly TRBD1 or TRBD2 (5 bases each). The CDR3 is 15 residues long. V lost 1 base, J lost 2 bases, and 12 bases lay in between. The germline V gene has CDR1 SEHNR and CDR2 FQNEAQ (reference sequence). The variable domain in full, completed from reference TRBV7-9 and TRBJ2-7, reads DTGVSQNPRHKITKRGQNVTFRCDPISEHNRLYWYRQTLGQGPEFLTYFQNEAQLEKSRLLSDRFSAERPKGSFSTLEIQRTEQGDSAMYLCASSLVPGHTYEQYFGPGTRLTVT.

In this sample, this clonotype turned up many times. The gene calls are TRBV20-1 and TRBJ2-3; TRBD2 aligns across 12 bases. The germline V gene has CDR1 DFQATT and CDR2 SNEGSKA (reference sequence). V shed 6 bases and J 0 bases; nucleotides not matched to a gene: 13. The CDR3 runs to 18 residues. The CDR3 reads CSASRFGTSGSSTDTQYF. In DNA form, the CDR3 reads TGCAGTGCCTCCCGGTTCGGGACTAGCGGGTCTAGCACAGATACGCAGTATTTT.

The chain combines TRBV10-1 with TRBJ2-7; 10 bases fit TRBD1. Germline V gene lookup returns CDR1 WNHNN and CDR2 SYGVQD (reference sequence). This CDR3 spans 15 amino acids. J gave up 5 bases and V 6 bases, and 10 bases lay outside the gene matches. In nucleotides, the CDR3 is TGCGCCAGCAGAGCGACAGGGGGCTTGAAAAACGAGCAGTACTTC. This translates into CASRATGGLKNEQYF.

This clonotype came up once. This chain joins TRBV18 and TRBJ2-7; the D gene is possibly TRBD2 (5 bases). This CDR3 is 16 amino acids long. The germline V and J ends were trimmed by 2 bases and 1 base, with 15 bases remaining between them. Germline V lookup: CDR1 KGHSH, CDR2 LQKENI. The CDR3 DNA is TGTGCCAGCTCACCATCAGGACTCCGACTTTCCTACGAGCAGTACTTC. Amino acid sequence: CASSPSGLRLSYEQYF.

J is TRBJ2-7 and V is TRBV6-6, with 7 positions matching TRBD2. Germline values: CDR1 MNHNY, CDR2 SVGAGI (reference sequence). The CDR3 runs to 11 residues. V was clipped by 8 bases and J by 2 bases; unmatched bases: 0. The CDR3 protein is CASAGAYEQYF. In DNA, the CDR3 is TGTGCCAGCGCGGGGGCCTACGAGCAGTACTTC.

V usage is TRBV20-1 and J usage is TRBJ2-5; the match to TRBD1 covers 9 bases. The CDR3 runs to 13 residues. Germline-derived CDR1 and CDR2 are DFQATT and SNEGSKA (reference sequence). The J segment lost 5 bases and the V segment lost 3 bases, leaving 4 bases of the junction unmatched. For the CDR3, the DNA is TGCAGTGCTAGTAAGACAGGGGGGGAGACCCAGTACTTC. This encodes CSASKTGGETQYF.

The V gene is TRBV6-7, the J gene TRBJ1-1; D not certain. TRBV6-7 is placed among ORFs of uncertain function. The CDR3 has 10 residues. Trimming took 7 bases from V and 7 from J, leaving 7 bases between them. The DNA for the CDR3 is TGTGCCAGCAACACTAATGAAGCTTTCTTT. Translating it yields CASNTNEAFF.

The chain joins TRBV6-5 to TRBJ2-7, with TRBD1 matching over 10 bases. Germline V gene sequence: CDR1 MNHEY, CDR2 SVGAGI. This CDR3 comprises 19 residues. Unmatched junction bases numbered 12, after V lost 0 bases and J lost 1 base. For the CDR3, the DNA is TGTGCCAGCAGTTACTCTGACCTCTTAGGGACAGGGGTATCCTACGAGCAGTACGTC. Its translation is CASSYSDLLGTGVSYEQYV.